The present TCR beta chain was sequenced within a study of shared clonotypes between healthy human individuals. Study details: CD8 memory received one plate per donor, CD8 naive two, CD4 memory three and CD4 naive three.

V shed 4 bases and J 13 bases; nucleotides not matched to a gene: 11. This CDR3 region has 15 residues. The germline CDR1 and CDR2 sequences are SGHRS and YFSETQ. Of note for this clone: What it binds is not known.

The study's findings and limits: Clonotype sharing across four donors was observed for 4.5% to 6.5% of naive CD4 clonotypes. Despite large depth, sorted-subset datasets appeared incompletely sequenced.

Using immunoSEQ multiplex PCR, the repertoire was profiled, and TCRdb retains in-frame clones only, with some absent. Of roughly 330,000 clones listed, roughly 70% were seen once; the top ten hold under 13%. This sequence joins TRBV5-1 and TRBJ2-1; 13 bases agree with TRBD2. Sequences were obtained from memory CD4+ T cells sorted from blood. Subset denoted: CD45RA-negative fraction. The clonotype originates from a man younger than 40 in good health. The CDR3, as DNA: TGCGCCAGCAGCGTTGGGACTAGCGGGGTCGAGCTTCAGTTCTTC. The encoded protein is CASSVGTSGVELQFF.